This T cell receptor (beta chain) was captured by sequencing in a study of cytomegalovirus exposure and HLA in healthy donors. Study results and limitations: The authors judged a highly shared variant cluster likely a sequencing artifact.

The PCR contained 60 Vbeta and 13 Jbeta primers. Sequenced by immunoSEQ multiplex PCR; TCRdb stores in-frame clones only, minus some. The sample has 130,000 or so clones, about 8.5% seen once. About this clone itself: The antigen is not known.

Per germline, CDR1 SEHNR and CDR2 FQNEAQ (reference sequence). This CDR3 is 16 amino acids long. J lost 2 bases, V lost 5 bases, and 5 bases had no gene match. The V gene is TRBV7-9, the J gene TRBJ2-3; TRBD2 matches 12 bases. Sequenced: PBMCs. This sequence originates from a man aged 35 to 55 in good health and CMV-seronegative. The CDR3 DNA follows: TGTGCCAGCAGCACCCTAGCGGGGGGGTTCACAGATACGCAGTATTTT. It translates to CASSTLAGGFTDTQYF.